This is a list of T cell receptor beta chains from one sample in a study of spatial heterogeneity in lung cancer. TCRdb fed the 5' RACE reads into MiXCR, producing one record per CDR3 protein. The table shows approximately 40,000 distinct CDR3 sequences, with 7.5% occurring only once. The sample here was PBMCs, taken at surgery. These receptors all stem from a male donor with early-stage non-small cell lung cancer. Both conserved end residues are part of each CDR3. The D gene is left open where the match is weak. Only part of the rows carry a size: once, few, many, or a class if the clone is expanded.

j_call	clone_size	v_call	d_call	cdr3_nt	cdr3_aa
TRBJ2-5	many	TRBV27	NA	TGTGCCAGCAGTTTAGGGTTTCAAGAGACCCAGTACTTC	CASSLGFQETQYF
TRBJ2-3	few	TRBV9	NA	TGTGCCAGCAGCGTAGACGGTACCACAGATACGCAGTATTTT	CASSVDGTTDTQYF
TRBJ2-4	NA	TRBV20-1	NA	TGCAGTCTAGCCAAAAACATTCAGTACTTC	CSLAKNIQYF
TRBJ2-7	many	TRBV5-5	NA	TGTGCCAGCAGCTCCCCTGGGAACGAGCAGTACTTC	CASSSPGNEQYF
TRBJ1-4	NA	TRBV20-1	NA	TGCAGTGCTAGAGTTGGGAGTAATGAAAAACTGTTTTTT	CSARVGSNEKLFF
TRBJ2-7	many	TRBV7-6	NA	TGTGCCAGCAGCCCCGTCGGGGCCCGGTCCTACGAGCAGTACTTC	CASSPVGARSYEQYF
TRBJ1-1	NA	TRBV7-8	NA	TGTGCCAGCAGCCCCATTGGGGGCGGATCGAACACTGAAGCTTTCTTT	CASSPIGGGSNTEAFF
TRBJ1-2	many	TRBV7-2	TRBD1	TGTGCCAGCAGCCCGACAGGGTTGAACTATGGCTACACCTTC	CASSPTGLNYGYTF
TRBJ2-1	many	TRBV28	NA	TGTGCCAGCAGTCGACAGATCGGCTCCTACAATGAGCAGTTCTTC	CASSRQIGSYNEQFF
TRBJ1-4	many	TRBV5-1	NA	TGCGCCAGCAGCCCGGGACAACCAACTAATGAAAAACTGTTTTTT	CASSPGQPTNEKLFF
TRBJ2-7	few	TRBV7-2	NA	TGTGCCAGCAGCCCACCGGGGGAGCAGTACTTC	CASSPPGEQYF
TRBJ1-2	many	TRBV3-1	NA	TGTGCCAGCAGCCCCCCAGGGAACTATGGCTACACCTTC	CASSPPGNYGYTF
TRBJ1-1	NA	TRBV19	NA	TGTGCCAGTAGTGGCCACAGGGTTACGACTGTAGCTTTCTTT	CASSGHRVTTVAFF
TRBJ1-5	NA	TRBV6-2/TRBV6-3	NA	TGTGCCAGCACCCCCGCGTTCGGGTATCATCAGCCCCAGCATTTT	CASTPAFGYHQPQHF
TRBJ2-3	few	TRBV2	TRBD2	TGTGCCAGCAACCTGGACAGTAAAACCAAACTAGCGGAACCCTGGGACACAGATACGCAGTATTTT	CASNLDSKTKLAEPWDTDTQYF
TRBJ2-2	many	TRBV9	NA	TGTGCCAGCAGCGTAGTAAGCGGTAACACCGGGGAGCTGTTTTTT	CASSVVSGNTGELFF
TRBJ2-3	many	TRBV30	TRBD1	TGTGCCTGGAGTGTCGGACAGGGAGGCACAGATACGCAGTATTTT	CAWSVGQGGTDTQYF
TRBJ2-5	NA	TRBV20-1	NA	TGCAGTGCTGAGGATGCGGGACTCCCCCAAGAGACCCAGTACTTC	CSAEDAGLPQETQYF
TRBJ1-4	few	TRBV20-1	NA	TGCAGTGCTAGCCTTAATGAAAAACTGTTTTTT	CSASLNEKLFF
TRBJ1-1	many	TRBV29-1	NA	TGCAGCGTCAGGGGCCTCCGCCGGTTGAACACTGAAGCTTTCTTT	CSVRGLRRLNTEAFF
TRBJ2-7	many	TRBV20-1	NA	TGCAGTGCTAGGGGTCAGGGGCACTCCTACGAGCAGTACTTC	CSARGQGHSYEQYF
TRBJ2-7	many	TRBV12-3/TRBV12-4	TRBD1	TGTGCCAGCAGGCCGACAGGGGGCTACGAGCAGTACTTC	CASRPTGGYEQYF
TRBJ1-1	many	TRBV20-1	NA	TGCAGTGCCCCGAGGAACAGGGACACTAACACTGAAGCTTTCTTT	CSAPRNRDTNTEAFF
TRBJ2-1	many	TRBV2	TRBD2	TGTGCCAGCACCGAGCAAGCGGGAGGCTACAATGAGCAGTTCTTC	CASTEQAGGYNEQFF
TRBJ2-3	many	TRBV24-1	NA	TGTGCCACCAGTGATTACGACTCAGATACGCAGTATTTT	CATSDYDSDTQYF
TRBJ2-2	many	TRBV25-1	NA	TGTGCCAGCAATCGTGCCAACACCGGGGAGCTGTTTTTT	CASNRANTGELFF
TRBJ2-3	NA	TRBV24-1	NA	TGTGCCACCAGTCACATACCAGATACGCAGTATTTT	CATSHIPDTQYF
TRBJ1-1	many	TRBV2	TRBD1	TGTGCCAGCAGTTACCGGGACAGGGCCAGGAACACTGAAGCTTTCTTT	CASSYRDRARNTEAFF
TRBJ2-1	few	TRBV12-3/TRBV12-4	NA	TGTGCCAGCAGGTTCGGTTTCAACTACAATGAGCAGTTCTTC	CASRFGFNYNEQFF
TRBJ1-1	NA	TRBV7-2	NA	TGTGCCAGCAGCTCACAGGGTATGAACACTGAAGCTTTCTTT	CASSSQGMNTEAFF
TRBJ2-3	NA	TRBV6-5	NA	TGTGCCAGCAGTTACTCGAAACTCCGCACAGATACGCAGTATTTT	CASSYSKLRTDTQYF
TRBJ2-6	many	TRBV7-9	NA	TGTGCCAGCAGCTTAGAATTTAATAGGCCCAACGTCCTGACTTTC	CASSLEFNRPNVLTF
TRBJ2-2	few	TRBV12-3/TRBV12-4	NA	TGTGCCAGCAGGTCGCAGGGGGAGCTGTTTTTT	CASRSQGELFF
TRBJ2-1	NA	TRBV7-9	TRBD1	TGTGCCAGCAGCGGGACAGGGGGTGAGCAGTTCTTC	CASSGTGGEQFF
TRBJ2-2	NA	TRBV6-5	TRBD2	TGTGCCAGCAGTTTCGGGACTAGTGGCACCGGGGAGCTGTTTTTT	CASSFGTSGTGELFF
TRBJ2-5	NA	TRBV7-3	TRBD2	TGTGCCAGCAGCCCAGACCCGGCACTTAGCGGGGGACTTAGGGAGACCCAGTACTTC	CASSPDPALSGGLRETQYF
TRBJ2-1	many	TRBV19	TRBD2	TGTGCCAGTAGTCGACTAGCGGGAGGAGGCATCCCATTATACAATGAGCAGTTCTTC	CASSRLAGGGIPLYNEQFF